The clone carrying this T cell receptor (beta chain) was counted between two and nine times. Its antigen is not known. Patients were excluded because of uncontrolled infection, other autoimmune disease, pregnancy or lactation. This sample was taken from a study of T cells in Graves' hyperthyroidism and ophthalmopathy. Turning to the study itself: At the time of initial diagnosis and before any treatment, peripheral blood was collected. General study findings and limits: Classification by a 13 V-J model distinguished ophthalmopathy from stable hyperthyroidism. Most clonotypes expanded in thyroid above 0.001 were likewise present in blood.

RNA transcripts were the template for amplifying TCR beta CDR3 regions. When the TCR CDR3 underwent first-round RT-PCR, the HTBI primer set was used. MiXCR, applied by TCRdb to the multiplex PCR reads, yields one record per CDR3 protein. Here the sample spans 600,000 to 650,000 distinct CDR3 sequences, 15% to 20% being singletons. V was pared by 0 bases and J by 2 bases, with 12 bases of the junction left unmatched. This CDR3 is 18 amino acids long. CDR1 is SGHKS and CDR2 is YYEKEE in the germline V gene (reference sequence). The chain recombines TRBV5-5 with TRBJ2-7, with 9 bases lining up with TRBD2. Sequencing used blood. The receptor's source is a woman in her thirties with Graves' hyperthyroidism. The DNA of the CDR3 is TGTGCCAGCAGCTTGGAGTGGCTTGTTGCGGGAGGGCCCTACGAGCAGTACTTC. Translated, it gives CASSLEWLVAGGPYEQYF.